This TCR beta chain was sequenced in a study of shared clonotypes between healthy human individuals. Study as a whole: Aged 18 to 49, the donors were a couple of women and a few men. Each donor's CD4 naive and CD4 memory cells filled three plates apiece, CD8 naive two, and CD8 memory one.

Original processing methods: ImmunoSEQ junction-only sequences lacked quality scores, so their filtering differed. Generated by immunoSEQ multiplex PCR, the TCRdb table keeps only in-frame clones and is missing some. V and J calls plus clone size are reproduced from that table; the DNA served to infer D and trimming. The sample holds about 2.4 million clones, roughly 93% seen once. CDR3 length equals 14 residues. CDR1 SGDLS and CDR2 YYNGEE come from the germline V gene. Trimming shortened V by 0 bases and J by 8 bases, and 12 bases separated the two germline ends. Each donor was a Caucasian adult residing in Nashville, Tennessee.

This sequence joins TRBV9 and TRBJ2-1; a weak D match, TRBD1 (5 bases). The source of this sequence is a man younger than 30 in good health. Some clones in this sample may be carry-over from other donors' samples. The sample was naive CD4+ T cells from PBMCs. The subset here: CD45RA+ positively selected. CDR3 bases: TGTGCCAGCAGCGTAGAGGCCTGGGGCTATGAGCAGTTCTTC. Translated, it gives CASSVEAWGYEQFF.